What follows are 30 T cell receptor beta chains derived from one specimen sequenced in a study of blood T cell repertoires in COVID-19. Profiling relied on immunoSEQ multiplex PCR, and the TCRdb table lists in-frame clones only, not all of them. The sample lists 100,000 to 150,000 clones; around 88% were seen once. Sequences were obtained from peripheral blood. The receptors come from a man in his fifties or sixties with COVID-19, enrolled during active disease.

This clone has only one observation. The chain is built from TRBV27 and TRBJ2-5; 12 nucleotides align to TRBD2. The J segment lost 5 bases and the V segment lost 5 bases, leaving 12 bases of the junction unmatched. CDR1 is MNHEY and CDR2 is SMNVEV in the germline V gene (reference sequence). This CDR3 comprises 17 residues. The CDR3 protein is CASSPRPLAGGLETQYF. The DNA of the CDR3 is TGTGCCAGCAGTCCTAGACCGCTAGCGGGGGGGCTTGAGACCCAGTACTTC.

The chain combines TRBV19 with TRBJ2-5, with D perhaps matching TRBD1 (6 bases). The germline gives CDR1 LNHDA, CDR2 SQIVND (reference sequence). The ends were cut back, 3 bases at V and 2 bases at J, with 19 bases in the middle. The CDR3 consists of 17 residues. The CDR3 nucleotides read TGTGCCAGTAGTATGGGTGGAGAGGTCAGGGGACAAGAGACCCAGTACTTC. It specifies CASSMGGEVRGQETQYF. Using reference TRBV19 and TRBJ2-5 for the parts outside the CDR3, the full variable domain is DGGITQSPKYLFRKEGQNVTLSCEQNLNHDAMYWYRQDPGQGLRLIYYSQIVNDFQKGDIAEGYSVSREKKESFPLTVTSAQKNPTAFYLCASSMGGEVRGQETQYFGPGTRLLVL.

This clone was counted only a few times. This CDR3 is CASSLAGRTNQPQHF. Written as DNA, the CDR3 is TGCGCCAGCAGCTTGGCTGGACGGACAAATCAGCCCCAGCATTTT. The V and J genes are TRBV5-1 and TRBJ1-5; D possibly corresponds to TRBD1 (5 bases). Germline loops: CDR1 SGHRS, CDR2 YFSETQ. With 0 bases removed from V and 4 bases from J, the gap between germline ends came to 11 bases. The CDR3 covers 15 residues.

This clone has only one observation. The chain recombines TRBV6-5 with TRBJ1-3; D is perhaps TRBD1 (6 bases). This CDR3 comprises 14 residues. Germline V gene sequence: CDR1 MNHEY, CDR2 SVGAGI. The V and J ends lost 6 bases and 0 bases respectively, with 9 bases between them. The CDR3 DNA follows: TGTGCCAGCAGGCAACAGGGCTCTGGAAACACCATATATTTT. Translated, it gives CASRQQGSGNTIYF.

The J gene is TRBJ1-1, the V gene TRBV5-1; tentative D call: TRBD1 (6 bases). CDR1 is SGHRS and CDR2 is YFSETQ in the germline V gene. CDR3 size: 16 residues. Trimming took off 2 bases at V and 1 base at J, with 15 bases between the two ends. As DNA, the CDR3 is TGCGCCAGCAGCTTAACACAGGGAACGGGGAACACTGAAGCTTTCTTT. Translated, it gives CASSLTQGTGNTEAFF.

This clone occurred a few times. The rearrangement joins TRBV28 to TRBJ2-3, with 11 bases lining up with TRBD2. Germline V CDR1 and CDR2: MDHEN, SYDVKM. CDR3 size: 19 residues. V trimming: 2 bases; J trimming: 0 bases; junction bases outside the gene matches: 10. CDR3 sequence reads: CASSLIILSSGGSTDTQYF. The CDR3 bases are TGTGCCAGCAGTTTAATAATACTATCTAGCGGGGGGAGCACAGATACGCAGTATTTT.

V and J are TRBV29-1 and TRBJ2-1, with 9 bases matching TRBD1. The V gene's germline CDR1 is SQVTM and CDR2 ANQGSEA. The CDR3 length is 13 residues. Trimming took 7 bases from V and 6 from J; bases not matched to a gene: 7. The CDR3 DNA reads TGCAGCGCACCTAGGACAGGGGCCAATGAGCAGTTCTTC. Amino acid sequence: CSAPRTGANEQFF.

The chain links TRBV7-9 to TRBJ2-7; 9 positions match TRBD1. The V gene end was trimmed by 5 bases and the J gene end by 6 bases; junction bases not matched to a gene: 8. CDR1 and CDR2 from the germline V gene are SEHNR and FQNEAQ (reference sequence). The CDR3 sequence is 14 residues long. This CDR3 is CASSITGGYSEQYF. For the CDR3, the DNA is TGTGCCAGCAGCATAACAGGGGGCTATAGCGAGCAGTACTTC.

The J gene is TRBJ1-3, the V gene TRBV6-6; D not resolved. The V and J ends lost 4 bases and 5 bases respectively, with 6 bases between them. The CDR3 length is 12 residues. Germline V gene lookup returns CDR1 MNHNY and CDR2 SVGAGI (reference sequence). The chain's CDR3 is CASSSDRNTIYF. CDR3 nucleotide sequence: TGTGCCAGCAGTTCCGACAGAAACACCATATATTTT.

In its sample, this clone was seen once. V and J are TRBV2 and TRBJ2-7, with 7 positions matching TRBD1. The junction had 6 bases not matched to a gene; V was cut back by 6 bases and J by 4 bases. The CDR3 has 13 residues. CDR1 and CDR2 (germline): SNHLY, FYNNEI. The DNA for the CDR3 is TGTGCCAGCAGCGTCACAGGGGTTTACGAGCAGTACTTC. It is translated as CASSVTGVYEQYF.

This rearrangement joins TRBV7-9 to TRBJ1-2, with a possible D match to TRBD1 (6 bases). The CDR3 consists of 14 residues. Germline lookup yields CDR1 SEHNR and CDR2 FQNEAQ (reference sequence). The germline V and J ends were trimmed by 3 bases and 2 bases, with 10 bases remaining between them. The CDR3 coding sequence is TGTGCCAGCAGCTTTTGGCAGGGGAACTATGGCTACACCTTC. It specifies CASSFWQGNYGYTF.

The chain combines TRBV24-1 with TRBJ1-3, with 8 bases fitting TRBD1. Germline values: CDR1 KGHDR, CDR2 SFDVKD. Unmatched junction bases numbered 8, after V lost 5 bases and J lost 6 bases. This CDR3 is 15 amino acids long. The CDR3 bases are TGTGCCACCAGTGTGGACAGGGAATTTGCAAACACCATATATTTT. Its protein product is CATSVDREFANTIYF.

This rearrangement joins TRBV29-1 to TRBJ2-4, with D perhaps matching TRBD2 (5 bases). V was trimmed by 7 bases and J by 1 base, leaving 8 bases between them. This CDR3 spans 12 amino acids. The germline CDR1 and CDR2 sequences are SQVTM and ANQGSEA. CDR3: CSGPGAKNIQYF. The CDR3 DNA sequence: TGCAGCGGCCCGGGGGCCAAAAACATTCAGTACTTC.

The chain joins TRBV5-5 to TRBJ1-4; weak D call: TRBD1 (6 bases). Trimming shortened V by 4 bases and J by 8 bases, and 12 bases separated the two germline ends. This CDR3 comprises 13 residues. Germline-derived CDR1 and CDR2 are SGHKS and YYEKEE (reference sequence). The CDR3 loop reads CASSASGEEKLFF. The CDR3 DNA reads as TGTGCCAGCAGCGCATCAGGGGAGGAAAAACTGTTTTTT.

V usage is TRBV24-1 and J usage is TRBJ2-5, with TRBD2 identical over 7 bases. With V trimmed by 3 bases and J by 2 bases, 2 bases remained unmatched. CDR3 length equals 14 residues. The germline CDR1 and CDR2 sequences are KGHDR and SFDVKD. DNA of the CDR3: TGTGCCACCAGTGATCCCGGGGGGCAAGAGACCCAGTACTTC. Protein: CATSDPGGQETQYF.

The chain is built from TRBV19 and TRBJ1-6; D not certain. The V end lost 11 bases, the J end lost 0 bases, and 14 bases lay between the germline ends. This CDR3 comprises 15 residues. Germline CDR1 reads LNHDA; CDR2 reads SQIVND (reference sequence). The CDR3: CAPRSKSSYNSPLHF. As DNA, the CDR3 is TGTGCCCCAAGATCAAAGAGCTCCTATAATTCACCCCTCCACTTT.

The chain employs TRBV5-4 and TRBJ2-7; TRBD1 matches at 8 bases. V trimming: 4 bases; J trimming: 2 bases; junction bases outside the gene matches: 5. The CDR3 totals 14 residues. Germline V gene data show CDR1 as SGHNT and CDR2 as YYREEE (reference sequence). The DNA for the CDR3 is TGTGCCAGCAGCCCCGGACAGGGACCCTACGAGCAGTACTTC. Translation: CASSPGQGPYEQYF.

This chain links TRBV5-1 with TRBJ1-1; maybe TRBD1 (6 bases). This CDR3 contains 15 residues. CDR1 is SGHRS and CDR2 is YFSETQ in the germline V gene. V lost 2 bases and J 2 bases, leaving 13 bases between the germline ends. In nucleotides, the CDR3 is TGCGCCAGCAGCTTAGAAGGGGGTTCCAACACTGAAGCTTTCTTT. It translates to CASSLEGGSNTEAFF.

The V and J genes are TRBV5-6 and TRBJ2-7; 7 positions match TRBD1. V dropped 4 bases and J dropped 3; count of bases not matched to a gene: 7. The CDR3 loop spans 14 amino acids. Germline assignment: CDR1 SGHDT and CDR2 YYEEEE. CDR3 loop: CASSPPDRVYEQYF. The DNA for the CDR3 is TGTGCCAGCAGCCCACCAGACAGGGTCTACGAGCAGTACTTC.

This rearrangement joins TRBV6-4 to TRBJ1-1, with D unresolved. The germline V and J ends were trimmed by 3 bases and 1 base, with 9 bases remaining between them. The CDR3 extends over 14 amino acids. The germline CDR1 and CDR2 sequences are MRHNA and SNTAGT. CDR3 bases: TGTGCCAGCAGTGAGACCCAGGCGAACACTGAAGCTTTCTTT. This sequence encodes CASSETQANTEAFF.

The chain recombines TRBV5-4 with TRBJ2-1; 8 nucleotides agree with TRBD1. CDR1 and CDR2 (germline): SGHNT, YYREEE (reference sequence). J gave up 4 bases and V 7 bases, and 10 bases lay outside the gene matches. The CDR3 has 15 residues. The CDR3 DNA follows: TGTGCCAGCCGACTGGACAGGGAGCCTTACAATGAGCAGTTCTTC. It translates to CASRLDREPYNEQFF. Full variable domain (missing parts from reference TRBV5-4 and TRBJ2-1): ETGVTQSPTHLIKTRGQQVTLRCSSQSGHNTVSWYQQALGQGPQFIFQYYREEENGRGNFPPRFSGLQFPNYSSELNVNALELDDSALYLCASRLDREPYNEQFFGPGTRLTVL.

This clone was seen only once. This chain links TRBV7-2 with TRBJ2-1; 7 bases agree with TRBD1. The CDR3 totals 14 residues. The germline V gene encodes CDR1 SGHTA and CDR2 FQGNSA. The junction had 12 bases not matched to a gene; V was cut back by 7 bases and J by 9 bases. CDR3 in DNA: TGTGCCAGCAACCCTACAGGGGCGGTTGGTGAGCAGTTCTTC. It is translated as CASNPTGAVGEQFF.

V and J are TRBV5-1 and TRBJ2-7; a possible D gene is TRBD2 (6 bases). Germline V gives CDR1 SGHRS, CDR2 YFSETQ. The ends were cut back, 7 bases at V and 2 bases at J, with 16 bases in the middle. The CDR3 contains 14 residues. The CDR3 DNA reads TGCGCCAGCTCCCCTCGGAGGGGTCCCTACGAGCAGTACTTC. Translating it yields CASSPRRGPYEQYF.

This clone appeared once. V usage is TRBV7-9 and J usage is TRBJ1-1; tentative D call: TRBD1 (6 bases). This CDR3 has 14 residues. Trimming removed 4 bases at V and 7 bases at J, with 16 bases between. The germline V gene has CDR1 SEHNR and CDR2 FQNEAQ (reference sequence). CDR3 DNA sequence: TGTGCCAGCAGCTATTCCAGGGGTGAAGGTGAAGCTTTCTTT. Its protein product is CASSYSRGEGEAFF.

This clone was seen only a few times. V gene TRBV6-1 combines with J gene TRBJ1-5; weak D call: TRBD1 (5 bases). The germline V gene has CDR1 MNHNS and CDR2 SASEGT. Trimming took off 2 bases at V and 0 bases at J, with 17 bases between the two ends. This CDR3 has 18 residues. The CDR3 reads CASSEYWPGTASNQPQHF. DNA for the CDR3: TGTGCCAGCAGTGAATACTGGCCCGGGACTGCTAGCAATCAGCCCCAGCATTTT.

The chain links TRBV2 to TRBJ1-1; 7 positions match TRBD1. V shed 5 bases and J 2 bases; nucleotides not matched to a gene: 11. The CDR3 loop spans 16 amino acids. The germline V gene encodes CDR1 SNHLY and CDR2 FYNNEI. The CDR3 loop is CASSPTRQGGNTEAFF. CDR3 sequence (DNA): TGTGCCAGCAGTCCTACACGACAGGGAGGAAACACTGAAGCTTTCTTT. The full variable domain, in which reference TRBV2 and TRBJ1-1 provide the parts outside the CDR3, is EPEVTQTPSHQVTQMGQEVILRCVPISNHLYFYWYRQILGQKVEFLVSFYNNEISEKSEIFDDQFSVERPDGSNFTLKIRSTKLEDSAMYFCASSPTRQGGNTEAFFGQGTRLTVV.

The chain has TRBV19 and TRBJ1-5; D is uncertain. V dropped 3 bases and J dropped 4 bases, with 13 bases sitting between them. The CDR3 runs 15 residues. Germline values: CDR1 LNHDA, CDR2 SQIVND (reference sequence). CDR3 DNA sequence: TGTGCCAGTAGTATTGACCCTGGAGGTAATCAGCCCCAGCATTTT. Its translation is CASSIDPGGNQPQHF.

The chain uses TRBV2 and TRBJ1-4; a possible D gene is TRBD1 (6 bases). The CDR3 runs to 15 residues. Per the germline V gene, CDR1 is SNHLY and CDR2 is FYNNEI. Between the trimmed V and J ends, which lost 8 bases and 7 bases, there was a span of 20 bases. CDR3 nucleotides: TGTGCCAGCGCCTTAGCCAGGGGATGGTCTGAAAAACTGTTTTTT. Amino acids: CASALARGWSEKLFF.

This clone was seen a handful of times. V is TRBV28 and J is TRBJ1-2; 7 nucleotides agree with TRBD1. The CDR3 loop spans 15 amino acids. Germline V CDR1 and CDR2: MDHEN, SYDVKM. V trimming: 6 bases; J trimming: 4 bases; junction bases outside the gene matches: 11. The CDR3 spells CASRNPTGSGYGYTF. CDR3 sequence (DNA): TGTGCCAGCAGAAACCCGACAGGGAGCGGCTATGGCTACACCTTC.

The chain has TRBV24-1 and TRBJ1-5, with 8 bases aligning to TRBD1. This CDR3 contains 18 residues. The trim removed 1 base at V and 7 bases at J, leaving 14 bases unmatched. Germline CDR1 reads KGHDR; CDR2 reads SFDVKD. CDR3 sequence: CATSDFPAGTGGNQPQHF. CDR3 in DNA: TGTGCCACCAGTGATTTCCCCGCCGGGACAGGAGGAAACCAGCCCCAGCATTTT.